This TCR beta chain was identified during a study of post-analysis software for immune sequencing data (dated by TCRdb to between 2014 and 2017). As for the study more broadly: The recorded disease courses included relapsing-remitting, secondary progressive and progressive-relapsing multiple sclerosis, and some patients had no subtype annotation. Patient repertoires were compared against ten to eleven previously published healthy control repertoires from donors aged roughly 6 to 26 years. A subset of samples was prepared in parallel using single-end sample barcoding, then pooled and co-amplified after Illumina adapter ligation.

Details on this clonotype: The antigen it recognizes is unknown. No much larger clone is present one base from it, and per-base qualities are unavailable.

The CDR3 spans 13 residues, from the cysteine through the phenylalanine. Of all the DNA, just the CDR3 is kept, 39 bases in frame from base 1. According to the germline V gene (reference sequence), CDR1 reads DFQATT and CDR2 reads SNEGSKA. Germline trimming amounts to 5 bases on V and 2 bases on J, with 5 as the count of junction bases outside the gene matches. The library was prepared using PCR. Sequencing was carried out with an Illumina HiSeq 2500. To reduce PCR and sequencing biases, unique molecular identifiers were built into the TCR beta cDNA libraries. Roughly 0.5 million cDNA molecules were obtained per 1 to 10 million input T cells, so each molecule approximated one T cell. The patient libraries were prepared and sequenced with the same protocol used for the earlier healthy control dataset. Within a given batch, samples were prepared together, multiplexed and sequenced on the same HiSeq lane. The original methods were these. Raw barcoded reads were processed with MIGEC, and single-read molecular identifier groups were discarded before consensus assembly and CDR3 extraction. Clonotype tables were post-analysed with VDJtools, normalizing diversity by down-sampling all datasets to the smallest sample size. Repertoire overlap clustering matched CDR3 amino acid but not nucleotide sequences to correct batch-related cross-sample contamination. The raw public data were reprocessed by TCRdb itself: fastp quality trimming at Q25, MiXCR clonotype calling, in-frame beta chains only. Every entry covers one CDR3 protein and lists the most common genes and DNA from its rows. TCRdb assigned the V and J calls; the authors' analysis was not used. The sample contains about 810,000 distinct CDR3 sequences, 53% of them found a single time. Under 6% of the sample belongs to the ten largest clones.

The investigation overall reported the following: The control group was slightly older than the multiple sclerosis patient group. Patients showed significantly higher frequencies than controls for about 5 TRBV segments, among them TRBV5-6, TRBV5-1 and TRBV20-1. Multiple sclerosis patients had significantly lower normalized Chao1 diversity than controls, a result that suggests substantial peripheral T-cell clonal expansion. Direct clustering with F measure revealed strong co-clustering of samples prepared in the same batch, which led to a batch-effect correction.

To demonstrate the VDJtools post-analysis software, TCR beta repertoires were profiled from the peripheral blood of more than ten young patients with multiple sclerosis. The patients with multiple sclerosis were children and adolescents between roughly 6 and 16 years of age. Sequencing was carried out using blood. The TCR was taken from a girl aged 5-17 years with multiple sclerosis. The V and J segments used are TRBV20-1 and TRBJ2-7; TRBD1 agrees with 8 junctional bases. The sequenced DNA is TGCAGTGCTGGGAGGACAGGGACCTACGAGCAGTACTTC. Translated, it gives CSAGRTGTYEQYF.